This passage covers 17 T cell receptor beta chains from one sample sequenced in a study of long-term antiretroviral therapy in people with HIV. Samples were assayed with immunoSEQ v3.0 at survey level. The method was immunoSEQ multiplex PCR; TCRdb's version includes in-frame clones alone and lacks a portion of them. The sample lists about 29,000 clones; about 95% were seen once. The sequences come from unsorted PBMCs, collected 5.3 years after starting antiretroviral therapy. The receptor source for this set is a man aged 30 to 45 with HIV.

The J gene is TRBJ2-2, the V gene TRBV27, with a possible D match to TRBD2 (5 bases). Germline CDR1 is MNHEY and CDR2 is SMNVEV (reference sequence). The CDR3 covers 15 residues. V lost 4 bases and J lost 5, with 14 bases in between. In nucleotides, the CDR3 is TGTGCCAGCAGTTACGGACTCCTCGGGACCGGGGAGCTGTTTTTT. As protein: CASSYGLLGTGELFF.

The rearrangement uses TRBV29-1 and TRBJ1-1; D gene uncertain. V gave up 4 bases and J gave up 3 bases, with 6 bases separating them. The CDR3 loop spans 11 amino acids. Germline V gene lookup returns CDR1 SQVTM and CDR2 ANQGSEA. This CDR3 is CSVGAYTEAFF. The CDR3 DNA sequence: TGCAGCGTTGGGGCTTACACTGAAGCTTTCTTT.

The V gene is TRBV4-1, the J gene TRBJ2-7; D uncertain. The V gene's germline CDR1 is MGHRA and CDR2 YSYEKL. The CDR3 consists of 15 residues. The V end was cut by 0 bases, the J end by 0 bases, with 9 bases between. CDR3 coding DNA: TGCGCCAGCAGCCAAGAAGTGGTATTCTCCTACGAGCAGTACTTC. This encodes CASSQEVVFSYEQYF.

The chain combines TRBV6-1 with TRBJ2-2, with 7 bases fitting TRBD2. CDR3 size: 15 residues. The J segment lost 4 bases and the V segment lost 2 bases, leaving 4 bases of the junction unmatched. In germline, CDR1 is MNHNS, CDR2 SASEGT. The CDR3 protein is CASSEQGGPTGELFF. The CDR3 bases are TGTGCCAGCAGTGAACAGGGAGGGCCCACCGGGGAGCTGTTTTTT.

This CDR3 reads CATSVSGSSYNEQFF. Here the CDR3 DNA reads TGTGCCACCAGCGTCAGCGGGAGCTCCTACAATGAGCAGTTCTTC. V gene TRBV15 combines with J gene TRBJ2-1, with 8 bases that match TRBD2. The ends lost 5 bases at V and 0 bases at J; junction bases unmatched: 3. Germline V gene sequence: CDR1 LNHNV, CDR2 YYDKDF (reference sequence). This CDR3 has 15 residues.

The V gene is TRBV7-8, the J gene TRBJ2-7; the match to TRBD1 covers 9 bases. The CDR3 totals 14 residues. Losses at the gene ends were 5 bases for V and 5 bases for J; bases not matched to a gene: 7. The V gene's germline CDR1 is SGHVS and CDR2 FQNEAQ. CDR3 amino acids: CASSPGTGWHEQYF. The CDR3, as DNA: TGTGCCAGCAGCCCTGGGACAGGGTGGCACGAGCAGTACTTC.

For the CDR3, the DNA is TGTGCCTGGAGTATTGGAGGGGGGGATACGCAGTATTTT. It specifies CAWSIGGGDTQYF. The chain links TRBV30 to TRBJ2-3; either TRBD1 or TRBD2 may fit D (6 bases each). CDR1 GTSNPN and CDR2 SVGIG come from the germline V gene (reference sequence). V lost 2 bases to trimming and J lost 6 bases, with 12 bases between them. This CDR3 has 13 amino acids.

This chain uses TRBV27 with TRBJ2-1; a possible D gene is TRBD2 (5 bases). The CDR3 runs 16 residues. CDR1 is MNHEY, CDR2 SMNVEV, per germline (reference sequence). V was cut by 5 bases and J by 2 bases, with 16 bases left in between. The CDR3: CASSLVGRAPYNEQFF. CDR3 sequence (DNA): TGTGCCAGCAGTCTAGTTGGGCGGGCCCCCTACAATGAGCAGTTCTTC.

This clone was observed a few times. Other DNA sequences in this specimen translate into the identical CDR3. CDR3 residues: CASSFGGGAYEQYF. For the CDR3, the DNA is TGTGCCAGCAGTTTTGGAGGGGGAGCCTACGAGCAGTACTTC. The genes are TRBV27 and TRBJ2-7; D may be TRBD1 or TRBD2 (6 bases each). Trimming left V 3 bases short and J 2 bases short, with 11 bases between. In germline, CDR1 is MNHEY, CDR2 SMNVEV (reference sequence). CDR3 size: 14 residues.

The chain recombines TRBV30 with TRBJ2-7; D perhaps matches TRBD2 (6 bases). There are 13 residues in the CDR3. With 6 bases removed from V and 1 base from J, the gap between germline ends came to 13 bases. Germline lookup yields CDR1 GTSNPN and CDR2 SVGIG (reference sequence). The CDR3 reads CACRRVGSYEQYF. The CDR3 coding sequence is TGTGCCTGTCGGAGGGTGGGTTCCTACGAGCAGTACTTC.

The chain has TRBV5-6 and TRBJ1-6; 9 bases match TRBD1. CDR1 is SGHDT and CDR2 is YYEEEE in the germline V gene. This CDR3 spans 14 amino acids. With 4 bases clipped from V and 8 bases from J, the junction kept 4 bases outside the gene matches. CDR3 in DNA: TGTGCCAGCAGCCCAACAGGGGGCTATTCACCCCTCCACTTT. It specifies CASSPTGGYSPLHF.

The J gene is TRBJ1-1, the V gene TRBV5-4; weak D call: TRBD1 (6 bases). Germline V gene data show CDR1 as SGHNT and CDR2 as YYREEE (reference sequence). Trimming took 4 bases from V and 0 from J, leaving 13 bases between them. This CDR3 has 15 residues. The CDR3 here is CASSGRQAVNTEAFF. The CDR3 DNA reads TGTGCCAGCAGCGGGCGACAGGCGGTGAACACTGAAGCTTTCTTT.

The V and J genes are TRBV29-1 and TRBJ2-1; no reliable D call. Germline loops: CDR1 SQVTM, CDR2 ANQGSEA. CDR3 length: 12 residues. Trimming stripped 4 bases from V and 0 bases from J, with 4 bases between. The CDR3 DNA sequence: TGCAGCGTTGGAGACTCCTACAATGAGCAGTTCTTC. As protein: CSVGDSYNEQFF.

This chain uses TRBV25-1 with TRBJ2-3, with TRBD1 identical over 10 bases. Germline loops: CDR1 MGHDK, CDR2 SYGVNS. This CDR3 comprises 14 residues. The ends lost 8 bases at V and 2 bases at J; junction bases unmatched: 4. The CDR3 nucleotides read TGTGCCAGCGGACAGGGGGTAATCACAGATACGCAGTATTTT. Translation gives CASGQGVITDTQYF.

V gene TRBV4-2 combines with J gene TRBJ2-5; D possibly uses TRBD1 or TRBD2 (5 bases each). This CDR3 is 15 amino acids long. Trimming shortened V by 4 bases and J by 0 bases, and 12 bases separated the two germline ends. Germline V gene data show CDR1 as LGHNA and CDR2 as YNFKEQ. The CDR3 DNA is TGTGCCAGCAGCCCCGTGAGGGGAAACCAAGAGACCCAGTACTTC. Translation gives CASSPVRGNQETQYF.

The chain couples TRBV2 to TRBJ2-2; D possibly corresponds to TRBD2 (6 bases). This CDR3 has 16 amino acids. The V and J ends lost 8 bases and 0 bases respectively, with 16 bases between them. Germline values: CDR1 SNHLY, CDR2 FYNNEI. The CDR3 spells CASLPGLFTNTGELFF. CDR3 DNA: TGTGCCAGCCTTCCGGGACTTTTTACGAACACCGGGGAGCTGTTTTTT.

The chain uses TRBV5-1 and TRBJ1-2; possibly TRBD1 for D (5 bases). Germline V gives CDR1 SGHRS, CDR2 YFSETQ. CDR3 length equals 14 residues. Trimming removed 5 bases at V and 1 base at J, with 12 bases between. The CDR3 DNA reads TGCGCCAGCAGTCGCGAGACAGTTAACTATGGCTACACCTTC. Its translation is CASSRETVNYGYTF.